The next 5 T cell receptor beta chains were all read from a single sample in a study of shared clonotypes between healthy human individuals. CD45RO-negative CD8 cells positively selected for CCR7 made up the naive population, which excluded terminally differentiated effector memory CD45RA+ cells. The protocol was immunoSEQ multiplex PCR, while the TCRdb copy is restricted to in-frame clones and leaves out a portion. The table includes approximately 1.9 million clones, about 93% detected once. Material: naive CD8+ T cells from PBMCs. These receptors were taken from a man aged 18 to 29 in good health. Some clones in this sample may be carry-over from other donors' samples.

This rearrangement joins TRBV10-3 to TRBJ2-1; D unclear. CDR1 and CDR2 from the germline V gene are ENHRY and SYGVKD. V lost 3 bases to trimming and J lost 10 bases, with 13 bases between them. The CDR3 loop spans 13 amino acids. CDR3 DNA sequence: TGTGCCATCAGTGATCCCCCCCGTAGGGAGCAGTTCTTC. Protein product: CAISDPPRREQFF.

V gene TRBV19 combines with J gene TRBJ2-1, with 9 bases fitting TRBD2. The CDR3 length is 16 residues. Germline V CDR1 and CDR2: LNHDA, SQIVND (reference sequence). The ends lost 0 bases at V and 6 bases at J; junction bases unmatched: 6. CDR3 amino acids: CASSIEKIAGVNEQFF. In DNA form, the CDR3 reads TGTGCCAGTAGTATAGAGAAGATAGCGGGAGTCAATGAGCAGTTCTTC.

The gene calls are TRBV7-2 and TRBJ2-5; 13 bases fit TRBD2. Germline loops: CDR1 SGHTA, CDR2 FQGNSA. The CDR3 is made up of 19 amino acids. V shed 3 bases and J 5 bases; nucleotides not matched to a gene: 15. The CDR3 here is CASSFPKQGLAGSWETQYF. CDR3 coding DNA: TGTGCCAGCAGCTTTCCAAAACAGGGACTAGCGGGATCGTGGGAGACCCAGTACTTC.

V usage is TRBV27 and J usage is TRBJ1-1; D not resolved. This CDR3 spans 14 amino acids. Germline V gene lookup returns CDR1 MNHEY and CDR2 SMNVEV (reference sequence). V gave up 5 bases and J gave up 5 bases, with 15 bases separating them. Written as DNA, the CDR3 is TGTGCCAGCAGTCCGAATATGGGTTGGACTGAAGCTTTCTTT. It yields the protein CASSPNMGWTEAFF.

The J gene is TRBJ1-5, the V gene TRBV13; the match to TRBD1 covers 9 bases. CDR3 size: 15 residues. Unmatched junction bases numbered 9, after V lost 6 bases and J lost 6 bases. Looked up from germline, CDR1 is PRHDT and CDR2 is FYEKMQ (reference sequence). The CDR3 reads CASSFGQGSGQPQHF. The CDR3, as DNA: TGTGCCAGCAGTTTCGGACAGGGGTCTGGTCAGCCCCAGCATTTT.